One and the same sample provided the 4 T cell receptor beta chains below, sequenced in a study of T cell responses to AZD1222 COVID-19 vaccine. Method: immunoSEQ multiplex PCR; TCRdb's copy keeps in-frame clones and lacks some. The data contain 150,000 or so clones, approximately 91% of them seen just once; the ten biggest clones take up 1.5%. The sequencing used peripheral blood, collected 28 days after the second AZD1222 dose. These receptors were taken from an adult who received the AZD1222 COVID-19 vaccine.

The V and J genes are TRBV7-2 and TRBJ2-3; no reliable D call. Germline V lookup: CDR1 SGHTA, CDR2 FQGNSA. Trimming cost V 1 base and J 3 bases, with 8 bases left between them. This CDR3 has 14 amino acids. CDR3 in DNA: TGTGCCAGCAGCTTAGGGCTAGAGACAGATACGCAGTATTTT. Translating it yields CASSLGLETDTQYF.

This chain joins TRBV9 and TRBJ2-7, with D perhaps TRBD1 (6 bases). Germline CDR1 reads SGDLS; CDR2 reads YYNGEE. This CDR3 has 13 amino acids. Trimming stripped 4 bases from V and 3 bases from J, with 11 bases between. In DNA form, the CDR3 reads TGTGCCAGCAGCCTCCAACAGGGCTACGAGCAGTACTTC. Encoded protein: CASSLQQGYEQYF.

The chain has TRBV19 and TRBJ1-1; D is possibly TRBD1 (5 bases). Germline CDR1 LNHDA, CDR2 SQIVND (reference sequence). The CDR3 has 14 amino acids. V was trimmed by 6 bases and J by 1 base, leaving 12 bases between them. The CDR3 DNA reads TGTGCCAGTAGCGGGGGACTCCCGAACACTGAAGCTTTCTTT. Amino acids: CASSGGLPNTEAFF.

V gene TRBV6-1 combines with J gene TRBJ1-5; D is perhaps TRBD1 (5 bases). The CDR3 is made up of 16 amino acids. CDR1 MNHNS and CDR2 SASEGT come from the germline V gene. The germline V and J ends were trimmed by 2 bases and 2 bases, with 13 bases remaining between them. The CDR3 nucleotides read TGTGCCAGCAGTGAAACCAGGGCTTTGGGCAATCAGCCCCAGCATTTT. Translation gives CASSETRALGNQPQHF.